This is a list of T cell receptor beta chains from one sample in a study of blood T cell repertoires in COVID-19. Repertoires were generated with immunoSEQ multiplex PCR, while TCRdb's copy carries only in-frame clones and drops some. This table holds 250,000 to 300,000 clones, roughly 91% found once. The sample comprised PBMCs or T cells enriched from blood (not recorded which). These receptors were taken from a woman aged 40 to 50 with acute COVID-19. Both conserved end residues are part of each CDR3. Fields, in order: V gene, D gene, J gene, clone size, CDR3 protein, CDR3 DNA. D genes are given only for firm matches. Size values are once, few and many counts, or a class for expanded clones, and some rows have none.

TRBV12-5,-,TRBJ2-1,-,CASGSGYNEQFF,TGTGCTAGTGGTTCAGGGTACAATGAGCAGTTCTTC
TRBV30,TRBD1,TRBJ2-7,-,CAWDRETSYEQYF,TGTGCCTGGGACAGGGAGACCTCCTACGAGCAGTACTTC
TRBV4-1,TRBD1,TRBJ1-4,-,CASSHPGTGGEKLFF,TGCGCCAGCAGCCATCCCGGGACAGGTGGGGAAAAACTGTTTTTT
TRBV12-3/TRBV12-4,TRBD2,TRBJ2-5,-,CASSWGGETQYF,TGTGCCAGCAGTTGGGGGGGGGAGACCCAGTACTTC
TRBV28,TRBD2,TRBJ2-5,-,CASSPLSGGGQETQYF,TGTGCCAGCAGTCCACTTAGCGGGGGGGGCCAAGAGACCCAGTACTTC
TRBV3-1/TRBV3-2,TRBD1,TRBJ1-2,-,CASSRKGQGIYGYTF,TGTGCCAGCAGCCGGAAGGGACAGGGTATTTATGGCTACACCTTC
TRBV6-5,-,TRBJ2-7,-,CASRKGEVYEQYF,TGTGCCAGCAGGAAGGGAGAGGTCTACGAGCAGTACTTC
TRBV11-2,TRBD2,TRBJ2-3,once,CASSVTSGSNADTQYF,TGTGCCAGCAGCGTAACTAGCGGGAGCAACGCAGATACGCAGTATTTT
TRBV19,TRBD1,TRBJ1-4,-,CASSRTTGAAEKLFF,TGTGCCAGTAGTAGAACGACAGGGGCGGCTGAAAAACTGTTTTTT
TRBV5-6,-,TRBJ2-5,-,CASTTYSSGHKETQYF,TGTGCCAGCACCACTTACTCCTCCGGACACAAAGAGACCCAGTACTTC
TRBV7-2,TRBD1,TRBJ1-5,-,CASSGQGNQPQHF,TGTGCCAGCAGCGGACAGGGCAATCAGCCCCAGCATTTT
TRBV11-3,-,TRBJ2-5,few,CASSLGGWGGEQETQYF,TGTGCCAGCAGCTTAGGCGGTTGGGGCGGTGAACAAGAGACCCAGTACTTC
TRBV28,-,TRBJ1-1,-,CASVRQRNTEAFF,TGTGCCAGCGTAAGACAGAGGAACACTGAAGCTTTCTTT
TRBV28,-,TRBJ2-7,-,CASSGANSIYEQYF,TGTGCCAGCAGTGGGGCGAACAGTATCTACGAGCAGTACTTC
TRBV7-2,-,TRBJ2-7,-,CASSLKAQSYEQYF,TGTGCCAGCAGCTTAAAAGCGCAGTCCTACGAGCAGTACTTC
TRBV5-1,-,TRBJ2-7,-,CASSSREGGSYEQYF,TGCGCCAGCAGCTCCAGGGAGGGGGGCTCCTACGAGCAGTACTTC
TRBV7-2,TRBD1,TRBJ2-7,-,CASSLAATGTSYEQYF,TGTGCCAGCAGCTTAGCCGCGACAGGGACCTCCTACGAGCAGTACTTC
TRBV6-6,TRBD1,TRBJ2-1,once,CASSLQGTYNEQFF,TGTGCCAGCAGTTTACAGGGGACGTACAATGAGCAGTTCTTC
TRBV4-1,-,TRBJ2-5,-,CASSRGIGMETQYF,TGCGCCAGCAGCCGCGGGATCGGGATGGAGACCCAGTACTTC
TRBV7-8,TRBD2,TRBJ2-1,once,CASSPEGLAINNEQFF,TGTGCCAGCAGCCCAGAGGGACTAGCGATTAACAATGAGCAGTTCTTC
TRBV7-9,-,TRBJ1-6,-,CASSSTGYNSPLHF,TGTGCCAGCAGCTCTACAGGGTATAATTCACCCCTCCACTTT
TRBV7-8,-,TRBJ2-7,-,CASSLRQYISYEQYF,TGTGCCAGCAGCTTACGCCAGTACATATCCTACGAGCAGTACTTC
TRBV9,-,TRBJ2-2,-,CASSAPARKGAGELFF,TGTGCCAGCAGCGCCCCTGCTCGGAAGGGGGCCGGGGAGCTGTTTTTT
TRBV20-1,-,TRBJ1-1,-,CSANRNTEAFF,TGCAGTGCCAACAGGAACACTGAAGCTTTCTTT
TRBV14,-,TRBJ2-7,-,CASSLIRGSEQYF,TGTGCCAGCAGCCTAATTAGGGGAAGCGAGCAGTACTTC
TRBV7-2,-,TRBJ1-1,once,CASSLLREMGYAFF,TGTGCCAGCAGCTTATTGAGGGAAATGGGTTATGCTTTCTTT